This is a list of T cell receptor beta chains from one sample in a study of T cells in Graves' hyperthyroidism and ophthalmopathy. TCRdb re-derived calls from the multiplex PCR reads in MiXCR, one entry per CDR3 protein. The repertoire holds roughly 180,000 distinct CDR3 sequences, 15% to 20% seen once, with roughly 29% in the top ten. Sequencing was carried out using blood. The receptor set was obtained from a woman in her 50s with Graves' hyperthyroidism. Both conserved end residues are part of each CDR3. The order of the fields is V gene, clone size, J gene, D gene, CDR3 length, CDR3 DNA, CDR3 protein. A D gene is named only where the DNA matches it firmly. Rows give clone size only sometimes, using once, few, many, or a class for an expanded clone.

v_gene: TRBV7-9
abundance: many
j_gene: TRBJ2-1
d_gene: TRBD1
len: 17
CDR3nt: TGTGCCAGCAGCTTACCGGGACAGGGGTTCTCCTACAATGAGCAGTTCTTC
CDR3aa: CASSLPGQGFSYNEQFF

v_gene: TRBV7-8
abundance: few
j_gene: TRBJ2-2
d_gene: -
len: 17
CDR3nt: TGTGCCAGCGGCTCTCACAGGGCAGTTCTGAAAACCGGGGAGCTGTTTTTT
CDR3aa: CASGSHRAVLKTGELFF

v_gene: TRBV7-9
abundance: many
j_gene: TRBJ1-1
d_gene: -
len: 15
CDR3nt: TGTGCCAGCAGCTGGTTCGTGGGGGGGAACACTGAAGCTTTCTTT
CDR3aa: CASSWFVGGNTEAFF

v_gene: TRBV29-1
abundance: many
j_gene: TRBJ2-1
d_gene: TRBD1
len: 14
CDR3nt: TGCAGCGTTGAAGGCCCTACAGGGGTGAATGAGCAGTTCTTC
CDR3aa: CSVEGPTGVNEQFF

v_gene: TRBV5-5
abundance: once
j_gene: TRBJ2-7
d_gene: TRBD2
len: 15
CDR3nt: TGTGCCAGCAGGCCACCGGGACTAGCCTTCATCCAGCAGTACTTC
CDR3aa: CASRPPGLAFIQQYF

v_gene: TRBV28
abundance: many
j_gene: TRBJ1-2
d_gene: -
len: 13
CDR3nt: TGTGCCAGCAGTTTGAGACAGCTCTATGGCTACACCTTC
CDR3aa: CASSLRQLYGYTF

v_gene: TRBV9
abundance: -
j_gene: TRBJ2-6
d_gene: -
len: 12
CDR3nt: TGTGCCAGCAGCGTAACCCCCAACGTCCTGACTTTC
CDR3aa: CASSVTPNVLTF

v_gene: TRBV6-2/TRBV6-3
abundance: -
j_gene: TRBJ2-7
d_gene: TRBD1
len: 14
CDR3nt: TGTGCCAGCAGTGAGCGGACAGGGAGGTACGAGCAGTACTTC
CDR3aa: CASSERTGRYEQYF

v_gene: TRBV11-1
abundance: many
j_gene: TRBJ2-5
d_gene: -
len: 14
CDR3nt: TGTGCCAGCAGCTTGGGGTTATTAACGGAGACCCAGTACTTC
CDR3aa: CASSLGLLTETQYF

v_gene: TRBV7-9
abundance: many
j_gene: TRBJ2-2
d_gene: -
len: 17
CDR3nt: TGTGCCAGCAGCTTTGGCTTCGACATTGAGAACACCGGGGAGCTGTTTTTT
CDR3aa: CASSFGFDIENTGELFF